This TCR beta chain was captured in a study of PD-1 blockade in classical Hodgkin lymphoma. Findings and caveats of the study: By C4D1 there was a significant rise in CD4+ TCR diversity but not in CD8+ TCR diversity. Some patients started nivolumab under 1 year after ASCT, and they were excluded. In newly diagnosed patients, baseline TCR diversity was reportedly below that of healthy donors.

The time point: cycle 4 day 1 (C4D1), after 6 weeks of nivolumab. Every single patient, without exception, relapsed after autologous stem cell transplantation, and brentuximab vedotin exposure varied. Negative selection with magnetic separation was used to purify CD4+ T cells from thawed PBMCs. Profiled with immunoSEQ multiplex PCR; TCRdb holds only in-frame clones, not every one. The sample yields around 15,000 clones, just under 80% seen once. This clone was detected a few times. Its antigen is undetermined. This clonotype was obtained from a human donor with classical Hodgkin lymphoma. Source: CD4+ T cells from blood, taken before the fourth cycle of nivolumab.

The CDR3 nucleotides read TGTGCCAGCTCACGGGACAGCTATGAAGCTTTCTTT. This translates into CASSRDSYEAFF. The V gene is TRBV18, the J gene TRBJ1-1, with TRBD1 matching 7 bases. Germline V gene lookup returns CDR1 KGHSH and CDR2 LQKENI. Trimming cost V 4 bases and J 7 bases; bases outside gene matches: 3. The CDR3 consists of 12 residues.